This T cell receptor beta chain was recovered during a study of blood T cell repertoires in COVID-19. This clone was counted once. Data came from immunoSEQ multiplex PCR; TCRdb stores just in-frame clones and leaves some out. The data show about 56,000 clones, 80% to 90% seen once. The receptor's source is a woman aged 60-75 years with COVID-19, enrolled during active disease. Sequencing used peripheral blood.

The CDR3 region is CASSLGAGPQHF. The CDR3 region has the DNA TGTGCCAGCAGTTTAGGGGCAGGGCCCCAGCATTTT. The rearrangement uses TRBV12-3 or TRBV12-4 and TRBJ1-5, with unresolved D. CDR3 length equals 12 residues. V lost 1 base and J lost 9, with 7 bases in between.